This T cell receptor beta chain was observed in a study of blood T cell repertoires in COVID-19. On the study more broadly: The study drew acute and convalescent COVID-19 samples from the United States, Italy and Spain. Sources were T cells, B-cell-depleted T cells, or PBMCs; the material itself was cDNA or gDNA.

CDR1 is SGHRS and CDR2 is YFSETQ in the germline V gene. V dropped 4 bases and J dropped 5; count of bases not matched to a gene: 8. The length of the CDR3 is 14 residues. Original methodology: Counts of nucleated cells, estimated from reference gene primer amplification, were obtained. The data were produced by immunoSEQ multiplex PCR, yet TCRdb's version contains in-frame clones alone and is incomplete. V, J and clone size derive from that table, while D and trimming were established from the DNA sequence. The sample contains 90,000 to 110,000 clones, 65% to 90% of which appear only once. Sequenced sample: peripheral blood. This sequence originates from a woman older than 75 with active or convalescent COVID-19. The chain has TRBV5-1 and TRBJ2-5; 7 bases fit TRBD2. The CDR3 nucleotides read TGCGCCAGCAGCCCGGCGCGGGAGAAGGAGACCCAGTACTTC. Translation gives CASSPAREKETQYF.